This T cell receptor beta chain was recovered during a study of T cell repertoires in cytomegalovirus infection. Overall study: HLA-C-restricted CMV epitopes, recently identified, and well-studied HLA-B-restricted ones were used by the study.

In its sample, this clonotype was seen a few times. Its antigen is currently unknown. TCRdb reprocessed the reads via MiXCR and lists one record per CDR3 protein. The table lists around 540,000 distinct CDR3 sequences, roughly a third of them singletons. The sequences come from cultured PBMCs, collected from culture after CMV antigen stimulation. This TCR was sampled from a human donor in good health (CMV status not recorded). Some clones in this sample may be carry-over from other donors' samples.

In nucleotides, the CDR3 is TGTGCCAGCAGCCCAGGGGGCCAGCAGTACTTC. Protein sequence: CASSPGGQQYF. V gene TRBV7-2 combines with J gene TRBJ2-7; 8 bases agree with TRBD1. The CDR3 contains 11 residues. With V trimmed by 5 bases and J by 8 bases, 2 bases remained unmatched. Germline V gene sequence: CDR1 SGHTA, CDR2 FQGNSA.